The 22 T cell receptor beta chains given below trace back to one sample, sequenced in a study of blood T cell repertoires in COVID-19. Using immunoSEQ multiplex PCR, the repertoire was profiled, and TCRdb retains in-frame clones only, with some absent. The sample includes a few hundred thousand clones, approximately 80% of them seen just once. The sample comprised PBMCs or T cells enriched from blood (not recorded which). These receptors originate from a woman in her thirties or forties with acute COVID-19.

V gene TRBV6-2 or TRBV6-3 combines with J gene TRBJ1-2; D not certain. CDR1 MNHEY and CDR2 SVGEGT come from the germline V gene. V lost 4 bases and J lost 6, with 12 bases in between. The CDR3 is made up of 13 amino acids. The CDR3, as DNA: TGTGCCAGCAGTTTATTAGAGTTTGATGGCTACACCTTC. It specifies CASSLLEFDGYTF.

CDR3 in amino acids: CSVVGDRGSYEQYF. CDR3 nucleotides: TGCAGCGTTGTGGGGGACAGGGGTTCATACGAGCAGTACTTC. The chain is built from TRBV29-1 and TRBJ2-7; 10 positions match TRBD1. V shed 4 bases and J 4 bases; nucleotides not matched to a gene: 7. The CDR3 extends over 14 amino acids. Germline V lookup: CDR1 SQVTM, CDR2 ANQGSEA.

This chain uses TRBV11-2 with TRBJ2-5, with TRBD1 matching 10 bases. CDR1 and CDR2 (germline): SGHAT, FQNNGV. The length of the CDR3 is 16 residues. J was trimmed by 4 bases and V by 4 bases; bases with no gene match: 9. Here the CDR3 reads CASSSRGTGARETQYF. The CDR3 nucleotides are TGTGCCAGCAGCTCGAGGGGGACAGGGGCAAGAGAGACCCAGTACTTC.

The chain couples TRBV7-2 to TRBJ2-7, with TRBD2 identical over 7 bases. With V trimmed by 4 bases and J by 6 bases, 9 bases remained unmatched. The CDR3 is 14 amino acids. CDR1 is SGHTA, CDR2 FQGNSA, per germline. The CDR3 sequence is CASSSGLVGGEQYF. DNA for the CDR3: TGTGCCAGCAGCTCTGGACTAGTGGGGGGCGAGCAGTACTTC.

The chain links TRBV23-1 to TRBJ1-6, with D possibly TRBD1 on 5 matching bases. TRBV23-1 is annotated as an ORF whose role is uncertain. The CDR3 contains 11 residues. V lost 9 bases to trimming and J lost 8 bases, with 8 bases between them. The chain's CDR3 is CARGPDSPLHF. CDR3 in DNA: TGCGCCAGGGGGCCTGATTCACCCCTCCACTTT.

The rearrangement links TRBV3-1 (or the pseudogene TRBV3-2) to TRBJ1-4, with a weak D call TRBD1 (6 bases). This CDR3 spans 14 amino acids. Germline CDR1 reads LGHDT; CDR2 reads YNNKEL (reference sequence). Trimming took off 2 bases at V and 7 bases at J, with 11 bases between the two ends. Here the CDR3 DNA reads TGTGCCAGCAGCCAACGCAGGGGAAGTGAAAAACTGTTTTTT. Its translation: CASSQRRGSEKLFF.

The V and J genes are TRBV7-6 and TRBJ2-5; no clear D. The germline V and J ends were trimmed by 6 bases and 1 base, with 6 bases remaining between them. Germline loops: CDR1 SGHVS, CDR2 FNYEAQ. The CDR3 covers 12 residues. This CDR3 reads CASRKPQETQYF. The CDR3 DNA reads as TGTGCCAGCAGAAAGCCCCAAGAGACCCAGTACTTC.

J is TRBJ2-1 and V is TRBV7-2; 10 bases map to TRBD2. The CDR3 runs to 12 residues. Unmatched junction bases numbered 8, after V lost 6 bases and J lost 15 bases. CDR1 and CDR2 from the germline V gene are SGHTA and FQGNSA. CDR3 sequence: CASRRLAGDTFF. In DNA form, the CDR3 reads TGTGCCAGCAGGAGGCTAGCGGGAGATACGTTCTTC.

The chain joins TRBV19 to TRBJ2-5, with D perhaps matching TRBD2 (5 bases). CDR3 length equals 15 residues. CDR1 and CDR2 from the germline V gene are LNHDA and SQIVND (reference sequence). V lost 6 bases and J lost 1, with 15 bases in between. The CDR3 sequence: CASSPSDSFQETQYF. The CDR3 region has the DNA TGTGCCAGTAGCCCTTCGGACTCATTCCAAGAGACCCAGTACTTC. The full variable domain, in which reference TRBV19 and TRBJ2-5 provide the parts outside the CDR3, is DGGITQSPKYLFRKEGQNVTLSCEQNLNHDAMYWYRQDPGQGLRLIYYSQIVNDFQKGDIAEGYSVSREKKESFPLTVTSAQKNPTAFYLCASSPSDSFQETQYFGPGTRLLVL.

The chain links TRBV29-1 to TRBJ2-1, with 14 bases matching TRBD2. The CDR3 is 14 residues long. The trim removed 3 bases at V and 9 bases at J, leaving 4 bases unmatched. Germline lookup yields CDR1 SQVTM and CDR2 ANQGSEA. CDR3 bases: TGCAGCGTTGAGGGACTAGCGGGAGAGGGTGAGCAGTTCTTC. Its translation: CSVEGLAGEGEQFF.

The chain couples TRBV7-8 to TRBJ2-1, with 9 positions matching TRBD2. Germline trimming cut 3 bases from V and 5 bases from J; bases unmatched to any gene: 5. This CDR3 has 15 residues. Germline CDR1 reads SGHVS; CDR2 reads FQNEAQ. CDR3 coding DNA: TGTGCCAGCAGCTTCGGCGGGGGGGATCACAATGAGCAGTTCTTC. It encodes CASSFGGGDHNEQFF.

This clone turned up a few times. The chain has TRBV6-1 and TRBJ1-5; 9 bases line up with TRBD1. This CDR3 is 16 amino acids long. After removal of 4 bases from V and 4 bases from J, the junction contained 8 bases not matched to a gene. Germline CDR1 and CDR2: MNHNS and SASEGT. The CDR3 DNA is TGTGCCAGCAGTGGACGACAGGGGGGACTGAATCAGCCCCAGCATTTT. Translating gives CASSGRQGGLNQPQHF.

The chain links TRBV5-1 to TRBJ2-3; 12 positions agree with TRBD1. Germline assignment: CDR1 SGHRS and CDR2 YFSETQ. This CDR3 has 17 amino acids. With V trimmed by 4 bases and J by 4 bases, 10 bases remained unmatched. The CDR3 DNA reads as TGCGCCAGCAGCCGCCAAGGGACAGGGGGCGCGTCAGATACGCAGTATTTT. This sequence encodes CASSRQGTGGASDTQYF.

This chain links TRBV28 with TRBJ2-7; 11 bases line up with TRBD2. This CDR3 spans 16 amino acids. The ends lost 5 bases at V and 4 bases at J; junction bases unmatched: 10. Germline V gives CDR1 MDHEN, CDR2 SYDVKM. The CDR3 DNA reads as TGTGCCAGCAGTCCCGGGACTAGCGGAAGGCCGTACGAGCAGTACTTC. This gives the protein CASSPGTSGRPYEQYF.

This rearrangement joins TRBV29-1 to TRBJ1-1; the match to TRBD1 covers 8 bases. This CDR3 is 13 amino acids long. CDR1 is SQVTM and CDR2 is ANQGSEA in the germline V gene. Trimming took 6 bases from V and 0 from J; bases not matched to a gene: 3. CDR3 sequence: CSVGQGLNTEAFF. In nucleotides, the CDR3 is TGCAGCGTCGGACAGGGCTTGAACACTGAAGCTTTCTTT.

The chain combines TRBV18 with TRBJ1-2; 8 bases align to TRBD1. CDR1 and CDR2 from the germline V gene are KGHSH and LQKENI. This CDR3 is built from 16 residues. J was trimmed by 6 bases and V by 3 bases; bases with no gene match: 12. The DNA for the CDR3 is TGTGCCAGCTCACCGGTTCCCGGGACAGGAAAGAATGGCTACACCTTC. This gives the protein CASSPVPGTGKNGYTF.

V gene TRBV3-1 (or the pseudogene TRBV3-2) combines with J gene TRBJ1-6; 7 bases fit TRBD1. The CDR3 length is 18 residues. Germline CDR1 LGHDT, CDR2 YNNKEL (reference sequence). V lost 4 bases to trimming and J lost 3 bases; unmatched junction nucleotides: 12. The CDR3 sequence is CASSRISRGTDYNSPLHF. The CDR3 region has the DNA TGTGCCAGCAGCCGAATTTCGAGGGGGACAGACTATAATTCACCCCTCCACTTT.

CDR3 in DNA: TGCGCCAGCAGGGGACAGGGGGCAGATGGCTACACCTTC. This codes for CASRGQGADGYTF. V and J are TRBV10-2 and TRBJ1-2; the match to TRBD1 covers 12 bases. After removal of 6 bases from V and 6 bases from J, the junction contained 2 bases not matched to a gene. The CDR3 spans 13 residues. Germline CDR1 reads WSHSY; CDR2 reads SAAADI.

The chain is built from TRBV11-1 and TRBJ1-1; 10 bases align to TRBD1. V trimming: 5 bases; J trimming: 7 bases; junction bases outside the gene matches: 10. CDR1 SGHAT and CDR2 FQDESV come from the germline V gene (reference sequence). There are 15 residues in the CDR3. The CDR3 region is CASSDEGQGKGEAFF. Written as DNA, the CDR3 is TGTGCCAGCAGCGACGAGGGACAGGGGAAGGGTGAAGCTTTCTTT.

The V and J genes are TRBV12-3 or TRBV12-4 and TRBJ1-4; D gene ambiguous. The CDR3 is 13 amino acids. V lost 6 bases, J lost 1 base, and 6 bases lay in between. The CDR3 sequence: CASRGQTNEKLFF. The CDR3 region has the DNA TGTGCCAGCAGGGGCCAAACTAATGAAAAACTGTTTTTT.

The rearrangement links TRBV2 to TRBJ2-7; 13 nucleotides agree with TRBD2. The CDR3 spans 14 residues. Trimming removed 6 bases from V and 4 bases from J; junction bases left unmatched: 3. The germline V gene encodes CDR1 SNHLY and CDR2 FYNNEI. CDR3 coding DNA: TGTGCCAGCAGCCGACTAGCGGGGGGTTACGAGCAGTACTTC. It specifies CASSRLAGGYEQYF.

This clone was detected a few times. The chain employs TRBV9 and TRBJ2-2; 10 positions match TRBD2. The trim removed 0 bases at V and 5 bases at J, leaving 7 bases unmatched. Germline V gene data show CDR1 as SGDLS and CDR2 as YYNGEE. This CDR3 spans 17 amino acids. Written as DNA, the CDR3 is TGTGCCAGCAGCGTAGCCGCTAGCGGGAGAGGTACCGGGGAGCTGTTTTTT. This gives the protein CASSVAASGRGTGELFF.